These 10 T cell receptor beta chains came from one sample sequenced in a study of T cell clonality in common variable immunodeficiency. Using immunoSEQ multiplex PCR, the repertoire was profiled, and TCRdb retains in-frame clones only, with some absent. The table lists 45,000 to 55,000 clones, no singletons, with 5% to 7% in the top ten. The sequenced sample consisted of peripheral blood mononuclear cells. The receptors derive from a person aged 18 to 70 in good health.

The sample holds many counts of this clone. The read comes to an end 3 residues before the CDR3 does, leaving the germline J gene to fill in the end. The rearrangement joins TRBV20-1 to TRBJ2-1; 8 bases match TRBD2. Germline CDR1 DFQATT, CDR2 SNEGSKA (reference sequence). CDR3 length equals 15 residues. Trimming removed 4 bases from V and 6 bases from J; junction bases left unmatched: 11. The CDR3 loop is CSATTLAGGGNEQFF. CDR3 DNA, as far as it was read: TGCAGTGCTACCACTCTAGCGGGCGGTGGCAATGAG.

This clone was detected many times. The read ends 3 residues early relative to the CDR3; the germline J gene fills the gap. This rearrangement joins TRBV19 to TRBJ1-5; D possibly corresponds to TRBD1 (5 bases). This CDR3 is 12 amino acids long. The V end lost 10 bases, the J end lost 5 bases, and 12 bases lay between the germline ends. Germline CDR1 is LNHDA and CDR2 is SQIVND (reference sequence). The chain's CDR3 is CATRQFDQPQHF. The CDR3 bases that were read are TGTGCCACCCGACAGTTCGATCAGCCC.

This clone came up many times. The CDR3 end lies 3 residues beyond the end of the read and is filled in from the germline J gene. The rearrangement joins TRBV20-1 to TRBJ1-1; 9 bases are a match to TRBD1. Germline V gene data show CDR1 as DFQATT and CDR2 as SNEGSKA (reference sequence). V trimming: 3 bases; J trimming: 6 bases; junction bases outside the gene matches: 11. The CDR3 runs 15 residues. CDR3 protein: CSASRDRVPIAEAFF. CDR3 DNA, as far as it was read: TGCAGTGCTAGCCGGGACAGGGTCCCTATCGCTGAA.

This clone occurred many times. The missing CDR3 end, 3 residues past where the read stops, is filled in from the germline J gene. V and J are TRBV4-2 and TRBJ2-3, with D possibly TRBD2 on 5 matching bases. This CDR3 is built from 14 residues. Germline V gives CDR1 LGHNA, CDR2 YNFKEQ. V was clipped by 0 bases and J by 4 bases, with 8 bases between them. CDR3 loop: CASSQDERADTQYF. The CDR3 bases that were read are TGTGCCAGCAGCCAAGATGAGAGGGCAGATACG.

This clone was picked up many times. The CDR3 is cut off 3 residues early in the read; its end comes from the germline J gene. The V call is TRBV7-2, the J call TRBJ1-5; no clear D gene. Germline CDR1 is SGHTA and CDR2 is FQGNSA. V was cut by 5 bases and J by 5 bases, with 10 bases left in between. The CDR3 contains 13 residues. The sequenced CDR3 bases are TGTGCCAGCAGCGCACGCTTAGATCAGCCC. Amino acid sequence: CASSARLDQP. The full CDR3 protein reads CASSARLDQPQHF. Full variable domain (missing parts from reference TRBV7-2 and TRBJ1-5): GAGVSQSPSNKVTEKGKDVELRCDPISGHTALYWYRQSLGQGLEFLIYFQGNSAPDKSGLPSDRFSAERTGGSVSTLTIQRTQQEDSAVYLCASSARLDQPQHFGDGTRLSIL.

This clone has ten or more counts. The sequence runs out 3 residues before the end of the CDR3; the remainder is reconstructed from the germline J gene. This rearrangement joins TRBV10-2 to TRBJ2-1; the match to TRBD2 covers 10 bases. The CDR3 has 15 amino acids. Trimming took 2 bases from V and 2 from J; bases not matched to a gene: 0. In germline, CDR1 is WSHSY, CDR2 SAAADI. The covered CDR3 bases are TGCGCCAGCAGTGAGGGACTAGCGGCCTACAATGAG. This codes for CASSEGLAAYNE. The full CDR3 protein reads CASSEGLAAYNEQFF.

The table lists this clone with many counts. The missing CDR3 end, 3 residues past where the read stops, is filled in from the germline J gene. The chain has TRBV19 and TRBJ2-1, with D perhaps matching TRBD2 (6 bases). Looked up from germline, CDR1 is LNHDA and CDR2 is SQIVND (reference sequence). The V end was cut by 5 bases, the J end by 0 bases, with 14 bases between. CDR3 size: 16 residues. The DNA read from the CDR3 is TGTGCCAGTAGTTACAGCGGGCCAAGCTCCTACAATGAG. Translation: CASSYSGPSSYNE. From start to end, the CDR3 is CASSYSGPSSYNEQFF.

This clone appeared a few times. The read gets to within 3 residues of the CDR3 end, and the germline J gene fills in the rest. The chain uses TRBV7-8 and TRBJ2-7; 14 nucleotides agree with TRBD2. The CDR3 runs to 16 residues. The V gene's germline CDR1 is SGHVS and CDR2 FQNEAQ. V was clipped by 5 bases and J by 5 bases; unmatched bases: 8. CDR3 sequence: CASSPRGLAGDHEQYF. Partial CDR3 DNA: TGTGCCAGCAGCCCCAGGGGACTAGCGGGAGACCACGAG.

By sample fraction, this clone is medium-sized (0.01 to 0.1%). The read ends 3 residues shy of where the CDR3 ends; the end is completed using the germline J gene. V usage is TRBV6-4 and J usage is TRBJ2-2, with 8 bases lining up with TRBD1. Unmatched junction bases numbered 27, after V lost 2 bases and J lost 7 bases. CDR1 is MRHNA, CDR2 SNTAGT, per germline. This CDR3 is built from 22 residues. CDR3: CASSDLREGWTGPTTAGGELFF. CDR3 DNA, as far as it was read: TGTGCCAGCAGTGACCTCAGGGAAGGTTGGACAGGGCCCACAACGGCGGGCGGGGAG.

This clone came up many times. The sequence runs out 3 residues before the end of the CDR3; the remainder is reconstructed from the germline J gene. This rearrangement joins TRBV4-1 to TRBJ2-7; a weak D match, TRBD1 (7 bases). The CDR3 length is 15 residues. Trimming left V 0 bases short and J 3 bases short, with 12 bases between. Germline assignment: CDR1 MGHRA and CDR2 YSYEKL. The DNA read from the CDR3 is TGCGCCAGCAGCCAAGAGGGCAGGGGGGTCTACGAG. Translated, it gives CASSQEGRGVYE. The full CDR3 protein reads CASSQEGRGVYEQYF.